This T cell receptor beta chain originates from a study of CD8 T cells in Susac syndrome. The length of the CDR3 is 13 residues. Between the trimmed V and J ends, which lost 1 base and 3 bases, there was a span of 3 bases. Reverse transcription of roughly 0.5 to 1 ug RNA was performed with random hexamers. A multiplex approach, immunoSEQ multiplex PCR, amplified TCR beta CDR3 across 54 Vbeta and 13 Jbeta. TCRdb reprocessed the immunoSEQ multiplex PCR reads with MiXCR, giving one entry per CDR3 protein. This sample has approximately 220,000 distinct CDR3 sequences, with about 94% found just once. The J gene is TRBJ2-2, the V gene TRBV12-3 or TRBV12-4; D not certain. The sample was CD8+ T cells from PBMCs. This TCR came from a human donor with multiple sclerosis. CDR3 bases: TGTGCCAGCAGTTTAGGGCACACCGGGGAGCTGTTTTTT. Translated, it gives CASSLGHTGELFF.